The TCR beta chain described here comes from a study of CD8 T cells in Susac syndrome. Reverse transcription of roughly 0.5 to 1 ug RNA was performed with random hexamers. Amplification of TCR beta CDR3 used immunoSEQ multiplex PCR across 54 Vbeta and 13 Jbeta. TCRdb processed the immunoSEQ multiplex PCR reads anew with MiXCR; each CDR3 protein has one entry. The sample shows some 200,000 distinct CDR3 sequences, approximately 95% of them seen only once. This clonotype was counted between two and nine times. Sequencing of TCR beta, carried out with a high-throughput approach, was applied to CD8+ and CD4+ T cells from the blood. Sequencing was performed on CD4+ T cells from PBMCs. The sequence came from a human donor with Susac syndrome.

DNA of the CDR3: TGCAGCGTCCGGACTAGCAGGGAGACCCAGTACTTC. This encodes CSVRTSRETQYF. V and J are TRBV29-1 and TRBJ2-5; the match to TRBD2 covers 8 bases. From germline, CDR1 is SQVTM and CDR2 ANQGSEA. This CDR3 spans 12 amino acids. The ends lost 6 bases at V and 5 bases at J; junction bases unmatched: 5.